Listed below are T cell receptor beta chains from one sample, sequenced in a study of blood T cell repertoires in COVID-19. Measured with immunoSEQ multiplex PCR; TCRdb has only the in-frame clones, and not every one. This sample yields some 190,000 clones, of which around 76% are seen a single time; around 8% belongs to the top ten. Sequencing was carried out using peripheral blood. These receptor sequences come from a woman in her fifties or sixties with COVID-19, enrolled during active disease. CDR3s include the opening cysteine and the closing phenylalanine or tryptophan. D genes are given only for firm matches. Some rows have no size entry. The others give once, few or many, or a class for an expanded clone.

CDR3 | DNA | size | J | D | V
CAISWTDHGYTF | TGTGCCATCAGTTGGACAGATCATGGCTACACCTTC | NA | TRBJ1-2 | NA | TRBV10-3
CASSPTRDLIGETQYF | TGTGCCAGCTCACCTACCCGGGACTTGATAGGAGAGACCCAGTACTTC | NA | TRBJ2-5 | NA | TRBV18
CASSASPDRAQSWHQPQHF | TGTGCCAGCAGCGCAAGCCCGGACAGGGCCCAATCATGGCATCAGCCCCAGCATTTT | NA | TRBJ1-5 | TRBD1 | TRBV7-9
CASSPPTGVQETQYF | TGTGCCAGCAGTCCCCCCACGGGGGTCCAAGAGACCCAGTACTTC | few | TRBJ2-5 | NA | TRBV28
CASSQVTGGAAYNEQFF | TGTGCCAGCAGCCAAGTGACAGGGGGCGCCGCTTACAATGAGCAGTTCTTC | NA | TRBJ2-1 | TRBD1 | TRBV4-2
CASSSSSDSSGRSYEQYF | TGTGCCAGCAGCTCATCCTCAGACTCTAGCGGGAGGTCCTACGAGCAGTACTTC | once | TRBJ2-7 | TRBD2 | TRBV7-9
CASSQGQGGNSPLHF | TGCGCCAGCAGCCAAGGGCAGGGTGGGAATTCACCCCTCCACTTT | NA | TRBJ1-6 | NA | TRBV4-1
CASSQESPSGAGETQYF | TGTGCCAGCAGCCAAGAATCCCCTAGCGGGGCCGGAGAGACCCAGTACTTC | NA | TRBJ2-5 | TRBD2 | TRBV3-1/TRBV3-2
CASSRGINEQFF | TGTGCCAGCAGTCGAGGGATAAATGAGCAGTTCTTC | NA | TRBJ2-1 | NA | TRBV6-5
CASSSLSYYGYTF | TGTGCCAGCAGTTCGTTAAGCTACTATGGCTACACCTTC | NA | TRBJ1-2 | NA | TRBV28
CASSPPRDRVEDQPQHF | TGCGCCAGCAGTCCACCCCGAGACAGGGTCGAGGATCAGCCCCAGCATTTT | NA | TRBJ1-5 | TRBD1 | TRBV23-1
CASSSSETYEQYF | TGTGCCAGTAGTAGTAGTGAAACCTACGAGCAGTACTTC | NA | TRBJ2-7 | NA | TRBV18
CSVEQPNTEAFF | TGCAGCGTAGAGCAACCGAACACTGAAGCTTTCTTT | once | TRBJ1-1 | NA | TRBV29-1
CASSLPASSYNSPLHF | TGTGCCAGCAGTCTCCCAGCGAGCTCCTATAATTCACCCCTCCACTTT | many | TRBJ1-6 | NA | TRBV28
CASSYSRLAGLYEQYF | TGTGCCAGCAGTTACTCTAGGCTAGCGGGTCTCTACGAGCAGTACTTC | NA | TRBJ2-7 | TRBD2 | TRBV6-2/TRBV6-3
CASSLPRAYGYTF | TGTGCCAGCAGTTTGCCCAGGGCCTATGGCTACACCTTC | NA | TRBJ1-2 | NA | TRBV28
CASSAPGQGGTGELFF | TGTGCCAGCAGCGCCCCGGGACAGGGCGGGACCGGGGAGCTGTTTTTT | NA | TRBJ2-2 | TRBD1 | TRBV7-6
CAIKHDSNQPQHF | TGTGCCATCAAACACGATAGCAATCAGCCCCAGCATTTT | NA | TRBJ1-5 | NA | TRBV10-3
CASSQDLTSGRAEFF | TGTGCCAGCAGCCAAGACCTAACTAGCGGGAGGGCCGAGTTCTTC | many | TRBJ2-1 | TRBD2 | TRBV4-2
CASSYSRAGGSYEQYF | TGTGCCAGCAGTTACAGCCGGGCGGGAGGCTCCTACGAGCAGTACTTC | once | TRBJ2-7 | TRBD2 | TRBV6-6
CASSLALAEQTQYF | TGTGCCAGCAGCTTAGCACTAGCGGAGCAGACCCAGTACTTC | NA | TRBJ2-5 | TRBD2 | TRBV7-2
CASSLWTSGSSSETQYF | TGTGCCAGCAGTTTATGGACTAGCGGGAGCTCATCAGAGACCCAGTACTTC | NA | TRBJ2-5 | TRBD2 | TRBV28
CASSYKIGTSEAFF | TGTGCCAGCAGCTACAAGATAGGGACTTCCGAAGCTTTCTTT | NA | TRBJ1-1 | NA | TRBV7-9
CASTRLAEETQYF | TGTGCCAGCACCCGACTAGCGGAAGAGACCCAGTACTTC | NA | TRBJ2-5 | TRBD2 | TRBV6-5
CASSFLAGDVGYNEQFF | TGTGCCAGCAGCTTCCTAGCGGGAGACGTTGGCTACAATGAGCAGTTCTTC | NA | TRBJ2-1 | TRBD2 | TRBV7-8
CASSRTPNTGELFF | TGTGCCAGCAGTCGGACACCGAACACCGGGGAGCTGTTTTTT | NA | TRBJ2-2 | NA | TRBV7-6
CSVRGMTGSETQYF | TGCAGCGTCAGAGGTATGACAGGGTCGGAGACCCAGTACTTC | NA | TRBJ2-5 | TRBD1 | TRBV29-1
CATSNGLISNTGELFF | TGTGCCACCAGCAATGGACTAATATCGAACACCGGGGAGCTGTTTTTT | NA | TRBJ2-2 | NA | TRBV15
CASSTPWGEGNTIYF | TGTGCCAGCAGTACCCCCTGGGGCGAAGGAAACACCATATATTTT | NA | TRBJ1-3 | NA | TRBV6-2/TRBV6-3
CASSPGTVNTGELFF | TGTGCCAGCAGTCCCGGGACAGTTAACACCGGGGAGCTGTTTTTT | NA | TRBJ2-2 | TRBD1 | TRBV5-5
CASSRTSGRTGELFF | TGTGCCAGCAGCCGGACTAGCGGGAGGACCGGGGAGCTGTTTTTT | few | TRBJ2-2 | TRBD2 | TRBV7-9
CASSPTGTGNTIYF | TGTGCCAGCAGCCCAACAGGGACTGGAAACACCATATATTTT | few | TRBJ1-3 | NA | TRBV3-1/TRBV3-2
CASSPLEQSYGYTF | TGTGCCAGCAGCCCCCTAGAGCAGAGCTATGGCTACACCTTC | NA | TRBJ1-2 | NA | TRBV3-1/TRBV3-2
CASGTGRDYGYTF | TGTGCCAGCGGAACAGGGAGGGACTATGGCTACACCTTC | NA | TRBJ1-2 | NA | TRBV28
CASNPDRGAPYEQYF | TGTGCCAGCAACCCGGACAGGGGGGCCCCCTACGAGCAGTACTTC | once | TRBJ2-7 | TRBD1 | TRBV7-8
CASSMTGGAGYGYTF | TGCGCCAGCTCCATGACAGGGGGCGCGGGCTATGGCTACACCTTC | NA | TRBJ1-2 | TRBD1 | TRBV5-1
CASSLARLGNTIYF | TGTGCCAGCAGCTTAGCACGGTTAGGAAACACCATATATTTT | NA | TRBJ1-3 | NA | TRBV7-8
CASSFNSAYNEQFF | TGTGCCAGCAGTTTTAACTCCGCGTACAATGAGCAGTTCTTC | NA | TRBJ2-1 | NA | TRBV28
CASSQIGQGYNEQFF | TGCGCCAGCAGCCAGATCGGTCAGGGGTACAATGAGCAGTTCTTC | NA | TRBJ2-1 | NA | TRBV4-1
CASSLSLGGTGELFF | TGTGCCAGCAGCTTATCATTAGGGGGCACCGGGGAGCTGTTTTTT | NA | TRBJ2-2 | NA | TRBV7-9
CASSERGGPYNEQFF | TGCGCCAGCAGCGAGCGGGGGGGCCCCTACAATGAGCAGTTCTTC | once | TRBJ2-1 | TRBD2 | TRBV5-1
CASSPSGHSKNIQYF | TGTGCCAGCTCACCTTCCGGACACTCCAAAAACATTCAGTACTTC | NA | TRBJ2-4 | NA | TRBV18
CASSPGVSGLNTEAFF | TGTGCCAGCAGCCCAGGGGTTTCGGGACTGAACACTGAAGCTTTCTTT | few | TRBJ1-1 | NA | TRBV9
CASSSNRGAGGPYNEQFF | TGCGCCAGCAGCTCCAACCGGGGTGCGGGGGGGCCCTACAATGAGCAGTTCTTC | NA | TRBJ2-1 | TRBD2 | TRBV5-1
CASSIESLAINTGELFF | TGTGCCAGTAGTATAGAATCACTAGCGATCAACACCGGGGAGCTGTTTTTT | NA | TRBJ2-2 | TRBD2 | TRBV19
CASSHTGVGETQYF | TGTGCCAGCAGCCACACAGGGGTAGGGGAGACCCAGTACTTC | NA | TRBJ2-5 | TRBD1 | TRBV6-5
CAWDSFGLGHNNEQFF | TGTGCCTGGGACTCTTTTGGACTGGGACATAACAATGAGCAGTTCTTC | few | TRBJ2-1 | NA | TRBV30
CASSRGTEAFF | TGTGCCAGCAGTCGGGGTACTGAAGCTTTCTTT | NA | TRBJ1-1 | NA | TRBV27
CASSERENSYNEQFF | TGTGCCAGCAGTGAGCGGGAAAACTCCTACAATGAGCAGTTCTTC | NA | TRBJ2-1 | TRBD2 | TRBV6-2/TRBV6-3
CASSLWGQGEKLFF | TGTGCCAGCAGTTTATGGGGACAGGGGGAAAAACTGTTTTTT | few | TRBJ1-4 | TRBD1 | TRBV28
CASSTGTGGPREQYF | TGTGCCAGTAGTACCGGAACGGGGGGACCGCGCGAGCAGTACTTC | NA | TRBJ2-7 | TRBD2 | TRBV19
CASSAEGDPSYNEQFF | TGCGCCAGCAGCGCTGAGGGGGACCCCTCCTACAATGAGCAGTTCTTC | NA | TRBJ2-1 | NA | TRBV5-1
CASSPFATNEKLFF | TGTGCCAGCAGCCCCTTTGCAACTAATGAAAAACTGTTTTTT | NA | TRBJ1-4 | NA | TRBV3-1/TRBV3-2
CASSVGAAANEKLFF | TGTGCCAGCAGCGTAGGCGCCGCGGCTAATGAAAAACTGTTTTTT | NA | TRBJ1-4 | NA | TRBV9
CASSRIEVRYEQYF | TGTGCCAGCAGTCGTATCGAGGTTCGCTACGAGCAGTACTTC | NA | TRBJ2-7 | NA | TRBV6-2/TRBV6-3
CASSRTGGTNQPQHF | TGTGCCAGCAGCAGGACAGGGGGCACCAATCAGCCCCAGCATTTT | NA | TRBJ1-5 | TRBD1 | TRBV28
CASSLTGGYNEQFF | TGTGCCAGCAGTTTAACGGGGGGTTACAATGAGCAGTTCTTC | NA | TRBJ2-1 | TRBD2 | TRBV28
CASGGQQETQYF | TGTGCCAGCGGAGGACAGCAAGAGACCCAGTACTTC | NA | TRBJ2-5 | NA | TRBV2
CASSPPVGQDNSPLHF | TGTGCCAGCAGCCCACCGGTGGGACAGGACAATTCACCCCTCCACTTT | NA | TRBJ1-6 | TRBD1 | TRBV28